The following is a T cell receptor beta chain sequence with its context. The study co-extracted DNA and RNA from about 21-30 mg of unsorted bulk tissue. The trim removed 11 bases at V and 6 bases at J, leaving 12 bases unmatched. CDR1 and CDR2 (germline): MNHNS, SASEGT. This CDR3 comprises 14 residues. This record comes from a study of tumor-infiltrating lymphocytes in primary liver carcinoma. Turning to the study itself: The patients comprised men and women between the ages of 30 and 69 years. Sample counts of productive TCRbeta reads spanned roughly 3.65 to 8 million; these counts were similar across tissue types.

TCR beta cDNA was prepared out of around 460 ng total RNA by means of a constant-region primer. Modified slightly, ARM-PCR produced TCR beta libraries over three nested multiplex PCR rounds. The study ran its first two PCR rounds for roughly 10 cycles each, using TRBV1-TRBV30 forward primers and a C-beta reverse primer. TCRdb ran MiXCR on the multiplex PCR reads and lists one entry per CDR3 protein. The table includes over 40,000 distinct CDR3 sequences, around 73% detected once. Sequenced material: liver tumor tissue from sampling region 5. The subset denotes: tumor region T5, tumor centre. The V and J genes are TRBV6-1 and TRBJ2-1, with 8 bases aligning to TRBD2. This TCR came from a man in his forties with primary liver carcinoma and hepatitis B virus infection. CDR3 residues: CARSSGRAFNEQFF. In DNA form, the CDR3 reads TGTGCCCGCTCGTCCGGGAGGGCCTTCAATGAGCAGTTCTTC.